This T cell receptor beta chain appears in the sequencing data of a study of OX40 agonist ivuxolimab in advanced cancers. TCRdb's table, derived via immunoSEQ multiplex PCR, lists solely in-frame clones and lacks some. Of approximately 40,000 clones detected, around 90% appear once; the ten largest clones hold around 12%. Study-wide findings and caveats: Antigen specificity of clonally expanded peripheral T cells was not established.

Trimming pared 1 base from V and 10 bases from J, leaving 14 bases between. CDR3 length: 14 amino acids. Looked up from germline, CDR1 is SGHNT and CDR2 is YENEEA. The table lists this clone with a few counts. As yet, its antigen is unknown. The sequencing used CD4+ or CD8+ T cells sorted from blood, collected in a trial of the OX40 agonist ivuxolimab. The chain carries TRBV11-3 and TRBJ2-1, with D perhaps assigned TRBD1 or TRBD2 (5 bases each). The source is an adult with an advanced solid tumor such as melanoma, head and neck, liver or kidney cancer. CDR3 in amino acids: CASSLAGRDEEQFF. For the CDR3, the DNA is TGTGCCAGCAGCTTAGCGGGGCGCGACGAGGAGCAGTTCTTC.